The sequence of this TCR beta chain was determined in a study of response to subunit inactivated influenza vaccine listed by TCRdb under 2018. Regarding the research as a whole: Deep quantitative profiling of the T cell receptor repertoire was used in the study to follow responses to a trivalent subunit inactivated influenza vaccine. On the study overall, not on this receptor specifically: According to the authors, only a limited number of new T cells may be recruited by each seasonal influenza vaccination.

The library was prepared using RT-PCR. Sequencing took place on an Illumina HiSeq 2500. The public reads were reanalyzed by TCRdb: fastp trimming at Q25, MiXCR alignment, in-frame beta chains only. Records with the same CDR3 protein are collapsed into one entry carrying the most frequent genes and DNA. The sample data list approximately 700,000 distinct CDR3 sequences, and about 15% of these were observed just once. Around 7% of the sample is in the top ten clones. V lost 5 bases and J lost 8 bases; the stretch between them is 16 bases long. The CDR3 goes from the cysteine to the phenylalanine over 14 residues. The retained sequence is limited to the CDR3, 42 bases, with the frame set at the first base. For this clonotype: There is no known antigen for this receptor. Per-base quality was not reported, and no clone a single base away is much larger than it.

The sequence came from a man aged 45-60 years who received an inactivated influenza vaccine. Donor details come from another sample of the same person, matched by shared clones. The sequence joins TRBV12-3 or TRBV12-4 to TRBJ2-1; TRBD1 is possibly the D segment (6 matching bases). The material sequenced was PBMCs from blood, taken approximately 15 days before vaccination. The CDR3 has the sequence CASSPSGDRDEQFF. In nucleotide form, the sequence is TGTGCCAGCAGTCCGTCAGGGGATCGGGATGAGCAGTTCTTC.